The clone carrying this T cell receptor beta chain occurred many times. Its antigen remains unidentified. The sample is drawn from a study of early T cells in non-severe SARS-CoV-2 infection. Across the study: The study sequenced bulk RNA from unsorted whole blood, with chains unpaired.

CDR1 and CDR2 (germline): DFQATT, SNEGSKA (reference sequence). J lost 5 bases, V lost 6 bases, and 29 bases had no gene match. The CDR3 is made up of 20 amino acids. Findings of the study overall: Lookups in VDJdb leaned toward anti-spike CD8 responses and missed private and CD4 specificities.

From the 5' RACE reads, TCRdb called clonotypes with MiXCR, one entry per CDR3 protein. Counted here are some 87,000 distinct CDR3 sequences, 9.5% to 13% occurring once; the ten biggest clones make up less than 3%. The sample was whole blood. The clonotype was recovered from an adult who was a healthcare worker with PCR-confirmed SARS-CoV-2 infection or an uninfected control (not recorded which). This rearrangement joins TRBV20-1 to TRBJ2-7, with 9 bases lining up with TRBD2. The CDR3 spells CSAASPGKVSGSGLGNEQYF. DNA for the CDR3: TGCAGTGCCGCATCCCCCGGGAAGGTTAGCGGGAGTGGTCTTGGAAACGAGCAGTACTTC.